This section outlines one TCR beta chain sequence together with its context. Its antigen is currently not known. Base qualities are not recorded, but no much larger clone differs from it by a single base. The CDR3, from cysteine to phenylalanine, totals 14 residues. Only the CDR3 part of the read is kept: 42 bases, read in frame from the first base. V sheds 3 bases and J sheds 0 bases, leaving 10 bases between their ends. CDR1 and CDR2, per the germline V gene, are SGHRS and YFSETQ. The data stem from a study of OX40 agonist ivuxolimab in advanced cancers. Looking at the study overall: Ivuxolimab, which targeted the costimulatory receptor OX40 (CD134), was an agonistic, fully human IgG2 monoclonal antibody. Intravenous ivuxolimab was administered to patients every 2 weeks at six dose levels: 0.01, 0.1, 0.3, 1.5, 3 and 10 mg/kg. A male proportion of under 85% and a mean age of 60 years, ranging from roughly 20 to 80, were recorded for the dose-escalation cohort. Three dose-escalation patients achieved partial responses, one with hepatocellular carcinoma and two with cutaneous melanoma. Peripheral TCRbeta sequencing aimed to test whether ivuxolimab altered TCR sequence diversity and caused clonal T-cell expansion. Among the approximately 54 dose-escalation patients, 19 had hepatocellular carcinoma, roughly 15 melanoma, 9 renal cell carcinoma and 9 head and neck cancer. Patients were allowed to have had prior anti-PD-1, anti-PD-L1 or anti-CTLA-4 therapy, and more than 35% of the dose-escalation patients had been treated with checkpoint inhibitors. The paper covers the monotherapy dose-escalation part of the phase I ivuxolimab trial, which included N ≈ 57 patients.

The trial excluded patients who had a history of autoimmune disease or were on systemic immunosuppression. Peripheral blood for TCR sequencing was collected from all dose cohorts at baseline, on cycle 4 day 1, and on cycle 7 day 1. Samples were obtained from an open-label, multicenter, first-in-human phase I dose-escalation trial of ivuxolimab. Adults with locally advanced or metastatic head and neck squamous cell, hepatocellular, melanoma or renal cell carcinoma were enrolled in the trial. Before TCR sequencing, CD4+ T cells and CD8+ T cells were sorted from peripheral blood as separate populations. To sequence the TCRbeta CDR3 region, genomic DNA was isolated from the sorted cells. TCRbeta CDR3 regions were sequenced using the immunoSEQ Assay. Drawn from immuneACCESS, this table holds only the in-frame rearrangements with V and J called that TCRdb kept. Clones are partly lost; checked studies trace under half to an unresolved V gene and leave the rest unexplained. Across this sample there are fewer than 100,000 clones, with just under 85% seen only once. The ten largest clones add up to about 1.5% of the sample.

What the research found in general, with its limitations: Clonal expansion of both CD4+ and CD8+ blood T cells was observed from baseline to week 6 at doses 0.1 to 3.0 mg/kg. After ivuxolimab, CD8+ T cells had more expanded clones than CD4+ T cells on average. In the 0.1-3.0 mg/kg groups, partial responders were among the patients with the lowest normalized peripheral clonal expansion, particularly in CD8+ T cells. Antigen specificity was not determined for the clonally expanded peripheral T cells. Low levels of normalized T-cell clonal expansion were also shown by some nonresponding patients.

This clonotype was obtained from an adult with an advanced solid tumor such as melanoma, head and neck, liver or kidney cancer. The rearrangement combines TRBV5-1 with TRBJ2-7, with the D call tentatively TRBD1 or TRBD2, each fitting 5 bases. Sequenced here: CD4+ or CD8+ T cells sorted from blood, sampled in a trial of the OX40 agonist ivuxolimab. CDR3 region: CASSWGRGSYEQYF. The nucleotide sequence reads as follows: TGCGCCAGCAGCTGGGGACGGGGCTCCTACGAGCAGTACTTC. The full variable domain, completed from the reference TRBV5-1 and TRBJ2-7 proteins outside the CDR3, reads KAGVTQTPRYLIKTRGQQVTLSCSPISGHRSVSWYQQTPGQGLQFLFEYFSETQRNKGNFPGRFSGRQFSNSRSEMNVSTLELGDSALYLCASSWGRGSYEQYFGPGTRLTVT.